The rows below give T cell receptor beta chains drawn from one sample of a study of blood T cell repertoires in COVID-19. TCRdb's copy holds only in-frame clones and misses some; the assay was immunoSEQ multiplex PCR. The table has about 98,000 clones, 82% seen once. The source material was peripheral blood. Receptor source: a man older than 75 with acute or convalescent COVID-19. CDR3s include the opening cysteine and the closing phenylalanine or tryptophan. D genes are given only for firm matches. Part of the rows lack a size; the others show once, few, many or a class for expanded clones.

TRBD1	TRBV18	.	TRBJ1-1	CASSRDRGDMNTEAFF	TGTGCCAGCTCAAGGGACAGGGGTGACATGAACACTGAAGCTTTCTTT
.	TRBV5-5	.	TRBJ1-2	CASSLVADTNYGYTF	TGTGCCAGCAGCTTGGTAGCAGATACTAACTATGGCTACACCTTC
TRBD1	TRBV28	once	TRBJ1-2	CASSFRGNYGYTF	TGTGCCAGCAGTTTCAGGGGGAACTATGGCTACACCTTC
TRBD1	TRBV6-2/TRBV6-3	.	TRBJ1-2	CASSYPTGGHGYTF	TGTGCCAGCAGTTACCCCACAGGGGGCCATGGCTACACCTTC
.	TRBV19	.	TRBJ1-5	CASSIQGTSNQPQHF	TGTGCCAGTAGTATTCAGGGTACCAGCAATCAGCCCCAGCATTTT
.	TRBV14	.	TRBJ1-1	CASSHNTNTEAFF	TGTGCCAGCAGCCACAACACGAACACTGAAGCTTTCTTT
TRBD2	TRBV18	once	TRBJ2-7	CASSPPERGRSYEQYF	TGTGCCAGCTCACCACCGGAGCGGGGGCGGTCCTACGAGCAGTACTTC
TRBD2	TRBV4-3	.	TRBJ2-3	CASSRLAGTDTQYF	TGCGCCAGCAGCCGACTAGCGGGGACAGATACGCAGTATTTT
TRBD2	TRBV4-3	.	TRBJ2-1	CASSRDLAGGRHEQFF	TGCGCCAGCAGCCGGGATCTAGCGGGGGGGCGACATGAGCAGTTCTTC
TRBD1	TRBV2	.	TRBJ2-2	CASSAGGTGELFF	TGTGCCAGCAGCGCAGGGGGCACCGGGGAGCTGTTTTTT
TRBD2	TRBV7-2	.	TRBJ2-7	CASSPGLDYEQYF	TGTGCCAGCAGCCCGGGACTAGACTACGAGCAGTACTTC
TRBD1	TRBV5-1	.	TRBJ1-3	CASSQTGGSGNTIYF	TGCGCCAGCAGTCAGACAGGGGGCAGTGGAAACACCATATATTTT
TRBD1	TRBV6-6	.	TRBJ1-4	CASSYGTGSEKLFF	TGTGCCAGCAGTTACGGGACAGGGAGTGAAAAACTGTTTTTT
.	TRBV9	.	TRBJ2-5	CASSVEGLGGGEKETQYF	TGTGCCAGCAGCGTAGAAGGGCTGGGAGGGGGGGAGAAAGAGACCCAGTACTTC
.	TRBV28	.	TRBJ1-2	CASGAWGYTF	TGTGCCAGCGGGGCGTGGGGCTACACCTTC
.	TRBV7-9	.	TRBJ2-6	CASSVSSGANVLTF	TGTGCCAGCAGTGTTAGCTCTGGGGCCAACGTCCTGACTTTC
.	TRBV7-2	.	TRBJ2-2	CASSPIGGGTGELFF	TGTGCCAGCAGCCCTATTGGGGGCGGAACCGGGGAGCTGTTTTTT
.	TRBV6-2/TRBV6-3	.	TRBJ2-1	CASSYLPLSYNEQFF	TGTGCCAGCAGTTACCTCCCCCTATCCTACAATGAGCAGTTCTTC
.	TRBV7-2	.	TRBJ2-5	CASSTTSPGETQYF	TGTGCCAGCAGCACGACTAGTCCCGGAGAGACCCAGTACTTC
.	TRBV3-1/TRBV3-2	.	TRBJ2-1	CASSQARGSWNEQFF	TGTGCCAGCAGCCAAGCAAGGGGGAGTTGGAATGAGCAGTTCTTC
TRBD2	TRBV20-1	.	TRBJ2-5	CSASLLAGGETQYF	TGCAGTGCTAGTCTACTAGCGGGGGGTGAGACCCAGTACTTC
.	TRBV5-7	.	TRBJ2-5	CASSSDVCRGETQYF	TGTGCCAGCAGCTCTGATGTCTGCCGCGGGGAGACCCAGTACTTC
.	TRBV18	.	TRBJ2-1	CASGTWTGRGNEQFF	TGTGCCAGCGGGACTTGGACAGGGAGGGGCAATGAGCAGTTCTTC
TRBD2	TRBV27	.	TRBJ2-7	CASSLAGGNSYEQYF	TGTGCCAGCAGTTTAGCGGGAGGCAACTCCTACGAGCAGTACTTC
.	TRBV2	.	TRBJ2-7	CASREMWSATVQYF	TGTGCCAGCAGAGAAATGTGGAGTGCCACGGTGCAGTACTTC